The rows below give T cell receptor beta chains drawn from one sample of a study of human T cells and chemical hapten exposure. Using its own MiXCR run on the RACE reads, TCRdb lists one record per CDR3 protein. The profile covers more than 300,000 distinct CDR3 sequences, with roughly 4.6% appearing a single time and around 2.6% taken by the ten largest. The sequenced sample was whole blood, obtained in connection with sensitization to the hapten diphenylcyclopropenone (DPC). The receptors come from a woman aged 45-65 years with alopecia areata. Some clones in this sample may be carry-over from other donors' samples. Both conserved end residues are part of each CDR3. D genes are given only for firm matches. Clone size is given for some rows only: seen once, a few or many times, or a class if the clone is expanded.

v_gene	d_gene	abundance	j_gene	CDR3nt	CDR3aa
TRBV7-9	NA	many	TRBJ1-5	TGTGCCAGCAGCTCGGCCAGCAATCAGCCCCAGCATTTT	CASSSASNQPQHF
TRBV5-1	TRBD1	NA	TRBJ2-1	TGCGCCAGCAGCTTGAGGCCAGGGGGCACTGAGCAGTTCTTC	CASSLRPGGTEQFF
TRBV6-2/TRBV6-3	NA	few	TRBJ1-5	TGTGCCAGCAGCTCCCCCCTGGGCCAGCCCCAGCATTTT	CASSSPLGQPQHF
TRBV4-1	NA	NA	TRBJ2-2	TGCGCCAGCAGCCAAGATAACAGGGCCGCGAACACCGGGGAGCTGTTTTTT	CASSQDNRAANTGELFF
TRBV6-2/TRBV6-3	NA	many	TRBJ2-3	TGTGCCAGCAGCTACGTCCGGAGCGGCACAGATACGCAGTATTTT	CASSYVRSGTDTQYF
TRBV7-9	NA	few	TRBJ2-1	TGTGCCAGCAGCTCTCCGGGGCAGGGGGGATACTCCTACAATGAGCAGTTCTTC	CASSSPGQGGYSYNEQFF
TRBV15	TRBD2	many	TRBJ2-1	TGTGCCACCAGCAGAGATATTAGCGGGCCTAACAATGAGCAGTTCTTC	CATSRDISGPNNEQFF
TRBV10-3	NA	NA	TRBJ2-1	TGTGCCATCAGTGAGCTAATCGATGAGCAGTTCTTC	CAISELIDEQFF
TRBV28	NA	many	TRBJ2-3	TGTGCCAGCAGGTCATCCACTACGCAGTATTTT	CASRSSTTQYF
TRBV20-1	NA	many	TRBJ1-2	TGCAGTGCTACCCCGGGCCCGGTGGATGGCTACACCTTC	CSATPGPVDGYTF
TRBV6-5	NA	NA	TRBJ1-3	TGTGCCAGCAGCGATACCATGGACACCATATATTTT	CASSDTMDTIYF
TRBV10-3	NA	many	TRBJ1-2	TGTGCCATCAGTGAGTCTGGAGGGGTCTATGGCTACACCTTC	CAISESGGVYGYTF
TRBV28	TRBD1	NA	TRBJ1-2	TGTGCCAGCAGTTTAACGACAGGGGGAGGCTACACCTTC	CASSLTTGGGYTF
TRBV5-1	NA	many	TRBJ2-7	TGCGCCAGCAGCTTGGGAGACAGGCCGGCCCGTTCCTACGAGCAGTACTTC	CASSLGDRPARSYEQYF
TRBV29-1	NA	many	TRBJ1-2	TGCAGTTACTTGGGCTACACCTTC	CSYLGYTF
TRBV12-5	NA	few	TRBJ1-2	TGTGCTAGTGGTTTTGGGGATTATGGCTACACCTTC	CASGFGDYGYTF
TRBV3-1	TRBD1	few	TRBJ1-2	TGTGCCAGCAGCCAAGATCCAGGGGGTCGCTACGGCTACACCTTC	CASSQDPGGRYGYTF
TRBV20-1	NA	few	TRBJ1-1	TGCAGTGCCGGGTCTGAAGCTTTCTTT	CSAGSEAFF
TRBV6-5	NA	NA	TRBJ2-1	TGTGCCAGTCAAGGATCACCCACCTACAATGAGCAGTTCTTC	CASQGSPTYNEQFF
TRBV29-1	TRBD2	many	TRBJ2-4	TGCAGCGTTGAAGGGGGGGGAGCGAACATTCAGTACTTC	CSVEGGGANIQYF
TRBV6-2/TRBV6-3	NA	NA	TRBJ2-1	TGTGCCAGCAGTTACGTCGGGGGCCTCTACAATGAGCAGTTCTTC	CASSYVGGLYNEQFF
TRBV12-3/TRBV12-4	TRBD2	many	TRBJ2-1	TGTGCCAGCAGTTTACAGCGGGGGAGCTCCTACAATGAGCAGTTCTTC	CASSLQRGSSYNEQFF
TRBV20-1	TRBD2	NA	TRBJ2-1	TGCAGTGCCCTTCCAGGGACTAGCGGGGGGGATAGTGAGCAGTTCTTC	CSALPGTSGGDSEQFF
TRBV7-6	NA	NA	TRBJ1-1	TGTGCCAGCAGCTTATCCATAAACACTGAAGCTTTCTTT	CASSLSINTEAFF
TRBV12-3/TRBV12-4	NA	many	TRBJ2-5	TGTGCCAGCAGTCAGAACAGGCTAGAGACCCAGTACTTC	CASSQNRLETQYF
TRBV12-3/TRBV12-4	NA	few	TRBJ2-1	TGTGCCAGCAGTTTCGTATGGGGGCAGCAGTTCTTC	CASSFVWGQQFF
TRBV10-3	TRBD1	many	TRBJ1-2	TGTGCCATCAGTGGCGGGGACAGGGGGCGTCGTGGCTACACCTTC	CAISGGDRGRRGYTF
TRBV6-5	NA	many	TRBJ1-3	TGTGCCAGCAAGGTCAGGCGAGGAAACACCATATATTTT	CASKVRRGNTIYF
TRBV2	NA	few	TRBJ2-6	TGTGCCAGCAGTGAACGGCCCTCTGGGGCCAACGTCCTGACTTTC	CASSERPSGANVLTF
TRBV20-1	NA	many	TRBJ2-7	TGCAGTGCTAGACCAGACGGCTACGAGCAGTACTTC	CSARPDGYEQYF
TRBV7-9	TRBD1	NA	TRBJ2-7	TGTGCCAGCAGCGTAGTTAGCCGGGACAGAAGAACCTACGAGCAGTACTTC	CASSVVSRDRRTYEQYF
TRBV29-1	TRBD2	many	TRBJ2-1	TGCAGCGCAATAGCGGGAGGGGGGTACAATGAGCAGTTCTTC	CSAIAGGGYNEQFF
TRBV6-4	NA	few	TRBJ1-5	TGTGCCAGCAAGGGAGGACTTCTTTATAGCAATCAGCCCCAGCATTTT	CASKGGLLYSNQPQHF
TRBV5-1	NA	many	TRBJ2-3	TGCGCCAGCAGCTGGGATGGACAGTCTAGCACAGATACGCAGTATTTT	CASSWDGQSSTDTQYF
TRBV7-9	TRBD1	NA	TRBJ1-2	TGTGCCAGCAGCCTCCCAGGACAGGATGGTGGCTACACCTTC	CASSLPGQDGGYTF
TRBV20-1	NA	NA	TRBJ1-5	TGCAGTGCTACGCCCGGGACAAGTAATCAGCCCCAGCATTTT	CSATPGTSNQPQHF
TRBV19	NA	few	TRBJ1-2	TGTGCCAGTAGTATAGATCGGGCAGGAGGTGGCTACACCTTC	CASSIDRAGGGYTF
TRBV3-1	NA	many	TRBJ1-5	TGTGCCAGCAGCCAGTCAGGGGCGGCCCAGCATTTT	CASSQSGAAQHF
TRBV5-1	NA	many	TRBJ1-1	TGCGCCAGCAGCCCCGACAGTGTGGGCACTGAAGCTTTCTTT	CASSPDSVGTEAFF
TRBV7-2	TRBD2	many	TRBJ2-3	TGTGCCAGCAGCCTGACTAGCGGGGTGCGCACAGATACGCAGTATTTT	CASSLTSGVRTDTQYF
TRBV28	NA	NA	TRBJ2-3	TGTGCCACCTGGGACGCAGGCACAGATACGCAGTATTTT	CATWDAGTDTQYF
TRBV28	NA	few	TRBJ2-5	TGTGCCAGCAGTTTTATACAGGGCATCGGGAAGACCCAGTACTTC	CASSFIQGIGKTQYF
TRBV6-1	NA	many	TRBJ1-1	TGTGCCAGCAGTCCCTGGGGGGGGATTGGCACTGAAGCTTTCTTT	CASSPWGGIGTEAFF
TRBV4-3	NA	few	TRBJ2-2	TGCGCCAGCAGCCAAGACAGGGCGAGCACCGGGGAGCTGTTTTTT	CASSQDRASTGELFF
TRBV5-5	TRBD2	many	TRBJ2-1	TGTGCCAGCAGCTTCACTAGCGGGGGGTATGAGCAGTTCTTC	CASSFTSGGYEQFF
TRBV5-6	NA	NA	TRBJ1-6	TGTGCCAGCAGCTTTCTTAAAAATTCACCCCTCCACTTT	CASSFLKNSPLHF
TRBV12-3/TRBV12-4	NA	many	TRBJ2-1	TGTGCCAGCAGTTTAGTAAGGGGGAGAGGTGCCTACAATGAGCAGTTCTTC	CASSLVRGRGAYNEQFF
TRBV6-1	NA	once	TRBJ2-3	TGTGCCAGCAGTTGGATGGGGGATACGCAGTATTTT	CASSWMGDTQYF
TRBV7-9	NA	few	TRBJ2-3	TGTGCCAGCAGCGCTCGCTCGCTGGGTGCAGATACGCAGTATTTT	CASSARSLGADTQYF
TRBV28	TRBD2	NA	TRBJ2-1	TGTGCCAGCAGACCTGGGACTAGCGGGGGCGCCGAGCAGTTCTTC	CASRPGTSGGAEQFF